One and the same sample provided the 14 T cell receptor beta chains below, sequenced in a study of cytomegalovirus exposure and HLA in healthy donors. The PCR used 60 Vbeta and 13 Jbeta primers. Clones were sequenced by immunoSEQ multiplex PCR, and TCRdb holds only the in-frame ones, with some missing. The sample has 150,000 to 200,000 clones; roughly 80% are singletons. The sample consisted of PBMCs. These receptors were obtained from a woman aged 45-59 years in good health and CMV-seronegative.

J is TRBJ2-7 and V is TRBV29-1, with D possibly being TRBD1 (6 bases). V lost 4 bases to trimming and J lost 6 bases, with 10 bases between them. Per germline, CDR1 SQVTM and CDR2 ANQGSEA. The CDR3 totals 11 residues. CDR3 bases: TGCAGCGTTGTGGGGGCGGGCGAGCAGTACTTC. Protein sequence: CSVVGAGEQYF.

This chain links TRBV5-4 with TRBJ1-2; 8 bases are shared with TRBD1. The trim removed 5 bases at V and 7 bases at J, leaving 10 bases unmatched. The germline V gene has CDR1 SGHNT and CDR2 YYREEE (reference sequence). CDR3 size: 14 residues. The CDR3 region is CASRTDRVVGGYTF. The CDR3 DNA sequence: TGTGCCAGCAGGACGGACAGGGTAGTTGGTGGCTACACCTTC.

V and J are TRBV5-6 and TRBJ2-2, with 8 bases identical to TRBD1. Germline V gene sequence: CDR1 SGHDT, CDR2 YYEEEE. After removal of 4 bases from V and 1 base from J, the junction contained 3 bases not matched to a gene. The CDR3 loop spans 15 amino acids. CDR3 DNA sequence: TGTGCCAGCAGCCCAGGGACAGGGAACACCGGGGAGCTGTTTTTT. Amino acid sequence: CASSPGTGNTGELFF.

CDR3 nucleotides: TGTGCCAGCAGCCTCGGGACACCCTACGAGCAGTACTTC. Residues: CASSLGTPYEQYF. The chain links TRBV5-6 to TRBJ2-7; TRBD1 is a possible D gene (6 bases). The CDR3 runs to 13 residues. Germline assignment: CDR1 SGHDT and CDR2 YYEEEE. Trimming took 4 bases from V and 2 from J, leaving 10 bases between them. Combining the CDR3 with reference TRBV5-6 and TRBJ2-7 gives the whole variable domain DAGVTQSPTHLIKTRGQQVTLRCSPKSGHDTVSWYQQALGQGPQFIFQYYEEEERQRGNFPDRFSGHQFPNYSSELNVNALLLGDSALYLCASSLGTPYEQYFGPGTRLTVT.

This clone has just one count. The rearrangement uses TRBV19 and TRBJ1-2, with 11 positions matching TRBD1. The germline V gene has CDR1 LNHDA and CDR2 SQIVND (reference sequence). The CDR3 is 15 residues long. J lost 2 bases, V lost 5 bases, and 4 bases had no gene match. Written as DNA, the CDR3 is TGTGCCAGTAGTCCACGGACAGGGGGCAACTATGGCTACACCTTC. This gives the protein CASSPRTGGNYGYTF.

This sequence joins TRBV5-4 and TRBJ1-2; D gene unclear. V was clipped by 4 bases and J by 4 bases, with 8 bases between them. Germline loops: CDR1 SGHNT, CDR2 YYREEE (reference sequence). The CDR3 is 12 residues long. CDR3 region: CASSLDTYGYTF. In nucleotides, the CDR3 is TGTGCCAGCAGCCTCGACACCTATGGCTACACCTTC. The whole variable domain, filled in from reference TRBV5-4 and TRBJ1-2, reads ETGVTQSPTHLIKTRGQQVTLRCSSQSGHNTVSWYQQALGQGPQFIFQYYREEENGRGNFPPRFSGLQFPNYSSELNVNALELDDSALYLCASSLDTYGYTFGSGTRLTVV.

The V call is TRBV28, the J call TRBJ2-5, with no clear D. The J call could be wrong; TRBJ2-7 is a better fit for the DNA end. The CDR3 is 12 residues long. Germline V CDR1 and CDR2: MDHEN, SYDVKM. The CDR3 nucleotides are TGTGCCAGCAGTTCCACTACATACGAGCAGTACTTC. Amino acids: CASSSTTYEQYF.

The chain combines TRBV27 with TRBJ1-6; 9 bases map to TRBD1. Germline loops: CDR1 MNHEY, CDR2 SMNVEV (reference sequence). The CDR3 runs to 15 residues. V lost 6 bases and J lost 6; bases outside the gene matches: 6. The CDR3 region is CASSPQGAINSPLHF. In DNA, the CDR3 is TGTGCCAGCAGCCCACAGGGGGCAATTAATTCACCCCTCCACTTT.

The rearrangement joins TRBV6-5 to TRBJ1-5, with a tentative D call TRBD1 (5 bases). The CDR3 has 15 residues. CDR1 MNHEY and CDR2 SVGAGI come from the germline V gene. Trimming took 5 bases from V and 2 from J, leaving 13 bases between them. DNA of the CDR3: TGTGCCAGCAGTCCTCAGGGAAGGGGCAATCAGCCCCAGCATTTT. Translated, it gives CASSPQGRGNQPQHF.

V is TRBV7-2 and J is TRBJ1-1, with TRBD1 as a possible D gene (6 bases). Trimming took 5 bases from V and 4 from J, leaving 14 bases between them. The CDR3 loop spans 14 amino acids. From germline, CDR1 is SGHTA and CDR2 FQGNSA. CDR3 nucleotides: TGTGCCAGCAGCCCGGGACATCGTGGCACTGAAGCTTTCTTT. As protein: CASSPGHRGTEAFF.

By frequency in the sample, this clone is medium-sized. V is TRBV4-1 and J is TRBJ2-1; D might be TRBD2 (6 bases). The CDR3 runs to 16 residues. V was shortened by 0 bases and J by 8 bases, with 17 bases between the two germline ends. Germline loops: CDR1 MGHRA, CDR2 YSYEKL. The CDR3, as DNA: TGCGCCAGCAGCCAAGAGACGGGCGGGATTATGTATGAGCAGTTCTTC. It translates to CASSQETGGIMYEQFF.

V gene TRBV11-2 combines with J gene TRBJ2-3; D not certain. The CDR3 contains 15 residues. Germline lookup yields CDR1 SGHAT and CDR2 FQNNGV. V was pared by 3 bases and J by 4 bases, with 14 bases between. The CDR3: CASSFRRDSPDTQYF. CDR3 DNA: TGTGCCAGCAGCTTTAGGAGAGACTCCCCAGATACGCAGTATTTT.

This clone was detected a few times. The rearrangement uses TRBV5-1 and TRBJ2-7; D ambiguous. The V gene's germline CDR1 is SGHRS and CDR2 YFSETQ. The V end lost 1 base, the J end lost 1 base, and 9 bases lay between the germline ends. The CDR3 is 14 amino acids. CDR3 sequence (DNA): TGCGCCAGCAGCTTGAATACCCAGTCCTACGAGCAGTACTTC. Amino acid sequence: CASSLNTQSYEQYF.

This chain connects TRBV5-1 to TRBJ2-3; D is ambiguous. CDR3 size: 16 residues. Germline CDR1 SGHRS, CDR2 YFSETQ. Deletions cut 0 bases from V and 0 bases from J, with 11 bases between. The CDR3 reads CASSLGRATSTDTQYF. Here the CDR3 DNA reads TGCGCCAGCAGCTTGGGACGAGCGACTAGCACAGATACGCAGTATTTT.